The 18 T cell receptor beta chains reported below all come from one sample, sequenced in a study of blood T cell repertoires in COVID-19. The assay was immunoSEQ multiplex PCR, and TCRdb's table has in-frame clones only and misses some. This table has over 150,000 clones, approximately 84% appearing once. The sample taken for sequencing was PBMCs or T cells enriched from blood (not recorded which). The receptors come from a man between 40 and 49 years old who had recovered from COVID-19.

The sample holds a few counts of this clone. V gene TRBV2 combines with J gene TRBJ2-1, with D maybe TRBD2 (7 bases). Trimming cost V 7 bases and J 5 bases, with 15 bases left between them. CDR1 is SNHLY, CDR2 FYNNEI, per germline. The CDR3 loop spans 14 amino acids. The chain's CDR3 is CASNGGHGDNEQFF. DNA of the CDR3: TGTGCCAGCAACGGGGGGCACGGGGACAATGAGCAGTTCTTC. Based on the CDR3 plus reference TRBV2 and TRBJ2-1, the full variable domain is EPEVTQTPSHQVTQMGQEVILRCVPISNHLYFYWYRQILGQKVEFLVSFYNNEISEKSEIFDDQFSVERPDGSNFTLKIRSTKLEDSAMYFCASNGGHGDNEQFFGPGTRLTVL.

This rearrangement joins TRBV6-5 to TRBJ1-1, with a tentative D call TRBD1 (6 bases). The germline V and J ends were trimmed by 5 bases and 0 bases, with 13 bases remaining between them. Germline CDR1 is MNHEY and CDR2 is SVGAGI. The CDR3 runs 15 residues. CDR3 protein: CASSQSRQVNTEAFF. The CDR3, as DNA: TGTGCCAGCAGTCAATCCCGACAGGTGAACACTGAAGCTTTCTTT.

This clone was seen once. This chain connects TRBV6-5 to TRBJ1-6, with D possibly matching TRBD1 (5 bases). Trimming took off 0 bases at V and 8 bases at J, with 14 bases between the two ends. Germline V lookup: CDR1 MNHEY, CDR2 SVGAGI. This CDR3 has 16 residues. The CDR3 protein is CASSYSRGLLDSPLHF. The CDR3 nucleotides read TGTGCCAGCAGTTACTCTAGGGGCCTTCTAGATTCACCCCTCCACTTT.

V is TRBV4-3 and J is TRBJ1-3; a weak D match, TRBD1 (5 bases). The CDR3 sequence is 16 residues long. Germline V CDR1 and CDR2: LGHNA, YSLEER. The V end was cut by 0 bases, the J end by 0 bases, with 9 bases between. This CDR3 is CASSQETAISGNTIYF. CDR3 DNA sequence: TGCGCCAGCAGCCAAGAGACAGCGATCTCTGGAAACACCATATATTTT.

This chain uses TRBV5-1 with TRBJ2-1; possible D gene TRBD1, 6 bases. Germline values: CDR1 SGHRS, CDR2 YFSETQ. Trimming shortened V by 0 bases and J by 10 bases, and 11 bases separated the two germline ends. The CDR3 extends over 13 amino acids. Here the CDR3 DNA reads TGCGCCAGCAGCTTGGCCGACAGGTCCGAGCAGTTCTTC. It specifies CASSLADRSEQFF.

CDR3 protein: CASSQDGAGPPLGGYTF. The DNA for the CDR3 is TGTGCCAGCAGCCAAGATGGAGCAGGGCCCCCATTGGGTGGCTACACCTTC. V and J are TRBV3-1 (or the pseudogene TRBV3-2) and TRBJ1-2; a weak D match, TRBD1 (5 bases). The CDR3 extends over 17 amino acids. With 0 bases removed from V and 7 bases from J, the gap between germline ends came to 21 bases. CDR1 is LGHDT and CDR2 is YNNKEL in the germline V gene (reference sequence).

The chain employs TRBV5-4 and TRBJ1-4; no reliable D call. In germline, CDR1 is SGHNT, CDR2 YYREEE (reference sequence). This CDR3 is 12 amino acids long. V lost 4 bases, J lost 8 bases, and 9 bases lay in between. This CDR3 is CASSRDWEKLFF. CDR3 bases: TGTGCCAGCAGCCGTGACTGGGAAAAACTGTTTTTT.

The rearrangement joins TRBV3-1 (or the pseudogene TRBV3-2) to TRBJ1-2, with D possibly TRBD1 on 6 matching bases. The V end was cut by 5 bases, the J end by 4 bases, with 8 bases between. Germline assignment: CDR1 LGHDT and CDR2 YNNKEL (reference sequence). The CDR3 contains 12 residues. The CDR3 sequence is CASSSDSYGYTF. The CDR3 DNA reads as TGTGCCAGCAGCTCGGACAGCTATGGCTACACCTTC.

CDR3 DNA sequence: TGTGCCAGCATCGGCGAGGGCTATGGCTACACCTTC. It encodes CASIGEGYGYTF. The chain joins TRBV5-8 to TRBJ1-2; D gene ambiguous. CDR3 length: 12 amino acids. Germline V gene lookup returns CDR1 SGHTS and CDR2 YDEGEE. V lost 6 bases and J lost 4, with 10 bases in between.

Only a few counts were recorded for this clone. The chain carries TRBV7-2 and TRBJ2-5, with D maybe TRBD2 (6 bases). CDR1 SGHTA and CDR2 FQGNSA come from the germline V gene. V was cut by 8 bases and J by 7 bases, with 17 bases left in between. The CDR3 is made up of 13 amino acids. The CDR3 loop is CASERDSTGTQYF. The DNA of the CDR3 is TGTGCCAGCGAGAGGGACTCGACGGGGACCCAGTACTTC.

The chain combines TRBV7-2 with TRBJ1-1; 8 positions match TRBD1. Looked up from germline, CDR1 is SGHTA and CDR2 is FQGNSA. This CDR3 has 15 amino acids. The ends lost 1 base at V and 4 bases at J; junction bases unmatched: 5. The CDR3 coding sequence is TGTGCCAGCAGCTTAGGGCAGGGGGCGAGCACTGAAGCTTTCTTT. The encoded protein is CASSLGQGASTEAFF.

The chain recombines TRBV9 with TRBJ2-1; 11 nucleotides align to TRBD2. Germline CDR1 is SGDLS and CDR2 is YYNGEE. The length of the CDR3 is 13 residues. V shed 1 base and J 13 bases; nucleotides not matched to a gene: 4. The CDR3 DNA sequence: TGTGCCAGCAGCGTAACTAGCGGGGGTGATCAGTTCTTC. Protein product: CASSVTSGGDQFF.

There are a few counts of this clone. The J gene is TRBJ2-5, the V gene TRBV11-2; 8 nucleotides match TRBD2. The V gene end was trimmed by 2 bases and the J gene end by 5 bases; junction bases not matched to a gene: 7. This CDR3 contains 15 residues. Per germline, CDR1 SGHAT and CDR2 FQNNGV. CDR3 amino acids: CASSLSTGGSETQYF. CDR3 DNA: TGTGCCAGCAGCTTAAGCACGGGGGGGTCGGAGACCCAGTACTTC.

In its sample, this clone was seen once. CDR3 sequence (DNA): TGTGCCAGTAGGTACTCAGGGTCCCCTGTGGACATTCAGTACTTC. It is translated as CASRYSGSPVDIQYF. This chain uses TRBV19 with TRBJ2-4; weak D call: TRBD1 (5 bases). This CDR3 comprises 15 residues. V was shortened by 6 bases and J by 8 bases, with 20 bases between the two germline ends. Germline CDR1 LNHDA, CDR2 SQIVND (reference sequence).

This clone was detected once. The J gene is TRBJ1-1, the V gene TRBV9; 7 bases agree with TRBD1. V shed 0 bases and J 9 bases; nucleotides not matched to a gene: 11. This CDR3 region has 15 residues. The germline V gene encodes CDR1 SGDLS and CDR2 YYNGEE. The CDR3 region is CASSVDGRGSYKAFF. In DNA, the CDR3 is TGTGCCAGCAGCGTAGATGGCAGGGGGTCTTATAAAGCTTTCTTT.

The chain joins TRBV29-1 to TRBJ2-3, with D possibly matching TRBD2 (6 bases). Trimming took 5 bases from V and 7 from J, leaving 25 bases between them. This CDR3 is 16 amino acids long. From germline, CDR1 is SQVTM and CDR2 ANQGSEA. CDR3 protein: CSVTIWRGDVPNTQYF. CDR3 nucleotides: TGCAGCGTTACCATCTGGCGGGGCGACGTACCCAATACGCAGTATTTT.

For the CDR3, the DNA is TGTGCCTGGATTCGCGGGGGCGCTGGCTACACCTTC. Its translation is CAWIRGGAGYTF. The rearrangement links TRBV30 to TRBJ1-2, with D possibly matching TRBD1 (6 bases). The CDR3 covers 12 residues. V shed 4 bases and J shed 7 bases, with 13 bases lying between them. Germline V gene data show CDR1 as GTSNPN and CDR2 as SVGIG (reference sequence).

The chain carries TRBV28 and TRBJ1-2; D gene ambiguous. Per germline, CDR1 MDHEN and CDR2 SYDVKM. Trimming removed 6 bases at V and 5 bases at J, with 10 bases between. CDR3 length equals 12 residues. CDR3 in DNA: TGTGCCAGCAGGCAAGCAACTTATGGCTACACCTTC. This codes for CASRQATYGYTF.